This TCR beta chain originates from a study of blood T cell repertoires in COVID-19. Only in-frame clones appear in the TCRdb table, and some are missing; sequencing was by immunoSEQ multiplex PCR. Of 200,000 to 250,000 clones listed, approximately 88% are singletons. V gave up 6 bases and J gave up 0 bases, with 2 bases separating them. The CDR3 spans 10 residues. Germline-derived CDR1 and CDR2 are GTSNPN and SVGIG (reference sequence). The chain combines TRBV30 with TRBJ1-1; D not resolved. Source material: PBMCs or T cells enriched from blood (not recorded which). This TCR was recovered from a woman between 25 and 40 years old who had been exposed to COVID-19. The CDR3 DNA sequence: TGTGCCTGTATGAACACTGAAGCTTTCTTT. Protein product: CACMNTEAFF.